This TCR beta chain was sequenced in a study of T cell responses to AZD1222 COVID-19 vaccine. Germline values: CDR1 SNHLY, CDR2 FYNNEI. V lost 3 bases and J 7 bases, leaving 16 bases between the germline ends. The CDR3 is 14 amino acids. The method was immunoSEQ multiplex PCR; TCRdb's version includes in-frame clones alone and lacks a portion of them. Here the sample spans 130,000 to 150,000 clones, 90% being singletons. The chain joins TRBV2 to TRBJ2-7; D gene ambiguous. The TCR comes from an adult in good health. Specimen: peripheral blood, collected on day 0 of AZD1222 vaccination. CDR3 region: CASSEGEFRREQYF. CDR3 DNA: TGTGCCAGCAGTGAGGGTGAGTTTCGGCGTGAGCAGTACTTC.